A selection of T cell receptor beta chains follows, all from one sample in a study of T cell repertoires in cytomegalovirus infection. TCRdb reprocessed the reads with MiXCR, giving one entry per CDR3 protein. The table has about 770,000 distinct CDR3 sequences, 25% to 35% seen once. The antigens for these receptors are not known. Sample: cultured CD8+ T cells from PBMCs, taken from culture after CMV antigen stimulation. The source is a human donor in good health (CMV status not recorded). Some clones in this sample may be carry-over from other donors' samples. The CDR3 runs from the conserved cysteine through the conserved F or W. The D gene is left open where the match is weak. Clone size is shown for a subset of rows, as once, few, many or a class of expanded clone.

CDR3nt	CDR3aa	v_gene	j_gene	d_gene	abundance
TGTGCCAGCAGCCATGGAGTTAGCGGGGGATTAGGGGAAGAGACCCAGTACTTC	CASSHGVSGGLGEETQYF	TRBV4-2	TRBJ2-5	TRBD2	few
TGTGCCAGCAGCTTGCTAGGCCGGGATTCACCCCTCCACTTT	CASSLLGRDSPLHF	TRBV7-6	TRBJ1-6	NA	many
TGTGCCAGCAGTTCACGTTGGACACAAGAGACCCAGTACTTC	CASSSRWTQETQYF	TRBV12-3/TRBV12-4	TRBJ2-5	NA	NA
TGTGCTAGTGGTTTTTCGACCACCGGGTACCAAGAGACCCAGTACTTC	CASGFSTTGYQETQYF	TRBV12-5	TRBJ2-5	NA	few
TGTGCCAGCAGCTTCTCACCCAGCTACGAGCAGTACTTC	CASSFSPSYEQYF	TRBV5-4	TRBJ2-7	NA	NA
TGTGCCAGCAGCTCTTCACAGGGGTACACTGAAGCTTTCTTT	CASSSSQGYTEAFF	TRBV11-2	TRBJ1-1	TRBD1	few
TGCGCCAGCAGTGAGGGAAGTCCTGAGCAGTTCTTC	CASSEGSPEQFF	TRBV10-1	TRBJ2-1	NA	NA
TGTGCCAGCAGCGCGGAGGGGCAGGGGCGCTTTGAAAAACTGTCTTTT	CASSAEGQGRFEKLSF	TRBV7-6	TRBJ1-4	NA	NA
TGTGCCATCAGTGAAACAGTGATGAACACTGAAGCTTTCTTT	CAISETVMNTEAFF	TRBV10-3	TRBJ1-1	NA	few
TGTGCCAGCAGTTTATCGTGGACAGTCTATGGCTACACCTTC	CASSLSWTVYGYTF	TRBV27	TRBJ1-2	NA	few
TGTGCCAGCAGTGAAGAAAGGGTTGCTGAAGCTTTCTTT	CASSEERVAEAFF	TRBV2	TRBJ1-1	NA	NA
TGTGCCAGCACAGACAGGGGAGTGACGTCGGCAGATACGCAGTATTTT	CASTDRGVTSADTQYF	TRBV12-3/TRBV12-4	TRBJ2-3	TRBD1	NA
TGCAGCGTTGACCTGGGGGCGAAAGAGACCCAGTACTTC	CSVDLGAKETQYF	TRBV29-1	TRBJ2-5	NA	once
TGTGCCAGCAGTTCGGGACTCTCTAGCAATCAGCCCCAGCATTTT	CASSSGLSSNQPQHF	TRBV28	TRBJ1-5	NA	NA
TGTGCCAGCAGTGGTCGTCGGGCTTTCTTT	CASSGRRAFF	TRBV2	TRBJ1-1	NA	NA
TGTGCCAGCAGTTACACCCCGTCTCTAGCGGGGGGGCTTGATACGCAGTATTTT	CASSYTPSLAGGLDTQYF	TRBV6-6	TRBJ2-3	TRBD2	few
TGTGCCAGCAGAGCCGACAGGGTGGATACGCAGTATTTT	CASRADRVDTQYF	TRBV6-6	TRBJ2-3	TRBD1	NA
TGTGCCAGCAGTGAAGCGGTGGAGCTACAATACTACGAGCAGTACTTC	CASSEAVELQYYEQYF	TRBV6-1	TRBJ2-7	NA	few
TGTGCCAGCAGTTTATCCGGACAGGCCTACGAGCAGTACTTC	CASSLSGQAYEQYF	TRBV27	TRBJ2-7	TRBD1	NA
TGTGCCAGCAGTTACTCGTGGGGCCTCAATGAGCAGTTCTTC	CASSYSWGLNEQFF	TRBV6-2/TRBV6-3	TRBJ2-1	NA	NA
TGTGCCAGCAGGCGTTGGGGCGGGGAGCTGTTTTTT	CASRRWGGELFF	TRBV14	TRBJ2-2	NA	NA
TGTGCCAGCAGCTTAGACAGAGACTATGGCTACACCTTC	CASSLDRDYGYTF	TRBV7-2	TRBJ1-2	NA	many
TGCGCCAGCACCCACATGACCATCCCTTCGGAGACCCAGTACTTC	CASTHMTIPSETQYF	TRBV10-2	TRBJ2-5	NA	NA
TGTGCCAGCAGCGGGACCATCACCGGGATGGGTGAGCAGTTCTTC	CASSGTITGMGEQFF	TRBV9	TRBJ2-1	NA	NA
TGTGCCAGCAGTTACACCTCCAGCGGGGGGAAGGACGCCTACAATGAGCAGTTCTTC	CASSYTSSGGKDAYNEQFF	TRBV6-2/TRBV6-3	TRBJ2-1	TRBD2	NA
TGTGCCAGCGAGGAAGGGGGCGGCACCGGGGAGCTGTTTTTT	CASEEGGGTGELFF	TRBV12-3/TRBV12-4	TRBJ2-2	TRBD1	NA
TGTGCCAGCAGCGCACCAGGATGGCCCGATACGCAGTATTTT	CASSAPGWPDTQYF	TRBV7-9	TRBJ2-3	NA	many
TGTGCCAGCAGAAAGGGACAGGCCTACGAGCAGTACTTC	CASRKGQAYEQYF	TRBV27	TRBJ2-7	TRBD1	NA
TGTGCCAGTAGCATAACTGGGATTCCCCATGGCTACACCTTC	CASSITGIPHGYTF	TRBV19	TRBJ1-2	NA	NA
TGTGCTAGTGGTTTGTCCGATACGCAGTATTTT	CASGLSDTQYF	TRBV12-5	TRBJ2-3	NA	NA
TGCGCCAGCAGTAAAAACAGGGAACCCTACAATGAGCAGTTCTTC	CASSKNREPYNEQFF	TRBV10-1	TRBJ2-1	NA	NA
TGTGCCATCAACGGACAGTCGAAGTACGAGCAGTACTTC	CAINGQSKYEQYF	TRBV10-3	TRBJ2-7	NA	NA
TGTGCCAGCAGCTCGGACAGGGGAGGGTATGGCTACACCTTC	CASSSDRGGYGYTF	TRBV7-6	TRBJ1-2	TRBD1	many
TGTGCCAGTGGTGAGGACAAATCTGGGACTGAAGCTTTCTTT	CASGEDKSGTEAFF	TRBV19	TRBJ1-1	NA	NA
TGTGCCAGTAGACAGTATAATGAAAAACTGTTTTTT	CASRQYNEKLFF	TRBV19	TRBJ1-4	NA	NA
TGTGCCAGCAGTGACTTTGCCAGTGGCACTGAAGCTTTCTTT	CASSDFASGTEAFF	TRBV6-4	TRBJ1-1	NA	NA
TGTGCCAGCAGTTCGCCACGTTTTGTCCCGGGACTAGGTACTGAAGCTTTCTTT	CASSSPRFVPGLGTEAFF	TRBV27	TRBJ1-1	NA	NA
TGTGCCAGCAGCTCTAGCGGGGGGGCCCAGGTGACGCAGTATTTT	CASSSSGGAQVTQYF	TRBV7-6	TRBJ2-3	TRBD2	many
TGTGCCAGCAGCACCTGGACAGTGCAAAGCTCCTACAATGAGCAGTTCTTC	CASSTWTVQSSYNEQFF	TRBV4-2	TRBJ2-1	NA	NA
TGTGTCAGCAGCTTAAGCCTGGGACCGAAATACAATGAGCAGTTCTTC	CVSSLSLGPKYNEQFF	TRBV7-2	TRBJ2-1	NA	NA
TGTGCCATCAGTGAACGGACAGGGCTAAGCTCTGGAAACACCATATATTTT	CAISERTGLSSGNTIYF	TRBV10-3	TRBJ1-3	TRBD1	NA
TGTGCCAGCAGCTTAGTGCACTTATTCAATGAGCAGTTCTTC	CASSLVHLFNEQFF	TRBV7-8	TRBJ2-1	NA	many
TGTGCCAGCAGCCCCCCGGGGGCTGGCAATGAGCAGTTCTTC	CASSPPGAGNEQFF	TRBV7-9	TRBJ2-1	NA	NA
TGTGCCAGCAGTTTTAGCGGGGGACCCACCTACGAGCAGTACTTC	CASSFSGGPTYEQYF	TRBV27	TRBJ2-7	TRBD2	many
TGTGCCAGCAGCTACAGCGTGACGTGGGAGACCCAGTACTTC	CASSYSVTWETQYF	TRBV6-5	TRBJ2-5	NA	NA
TGTGCCAGCAGCCATCACGGGGGGCTGGGAGGATACAATGAGCAGTTCTTC	CASSHHGGLGGYNEQFF	TRBV7-3	TRBJ2-1	NA	few
TGTGCCAGTAGTATGACGTTGAGCTCCTACAATGAGCAGTTCTTC	CASSMTLSSYNEQFF	TRBV19	TRBJ2-1	NA	NA
TGTGCCAGCAGCCCAAATCCCGGGACGGGGGCCAACTTTCCCCTCCACTTT	CASSPNPGTGANFPLHF	TRBV7-2	TRBJ1-6	NA	NA
TGTGCCAGCACCTTTATTGAGGAGCAGTACTTC	CASTFIEEQYF	TRBV6-6	TRBJ2-7	NA	few
TGTGCCAGTAGTCCCCCGGACAGGGAGGCTCAGCCCCAGCATTTT	CASSPPDREAQPQHF	TRBV19	TRBJ1-5	TRBD1	few
TGTGCCAGCAGCCCGAATCTTTTTGGGCAGACGAACACTGAAGCTTTCTTT	CASSPNLFGQTNTEAFF	TRBV7-9	TRBJ1-1	NA	NA
TGTGCCAGCAGCCCGCGGGGGGGCCGGGCAGATACGCAGTATTTT	CASSPRGGRADTQYF	TRBV9	TRBJ2-3	TRBD2	NA
TGCGCCAGCAGCTTCCACTCCACTCCGGGATCCATCAACTTT	CASSFHSTPGSINF	TRBV5-1	TRBJ1-1	NA	NA
TGTGCCAGCAGCCCTTCCCCAGGGAGCTCCTACGAGCAGTACTTC	CASSPSPGSSYEQYF	TRBV7-6	TRBJ2-7	NA	few
TGTGCCAGCAGCTACAGGGGGGGCGGGGATGGCTACACCTTC	CASSYRGGGDGYTF	TRBV5-4	TRBJ1-2	TRBD1	few